Listed below are T cell receptor beta chains from one sample, sequenced in a study of cytomegalovirus exposure and HLA in healthy donors. Assay: immunoSEQ multiplex PCR; the TCRdb copy retains only in-frame clones and omits some. The profile shows 190,000 or so clones, 83% of them singletons. The specimen was PBMCs. The receptors come from a man in his fifties or sixties in good health and CMV-seronegative. Each CDR3 is given with its conserved first and last residue. The D gene is left open where the match is weak. Size is omitted from some rows. Given values are once, few, many or a class for expanded clones.

D	size	J	V	CDR3	DNA
TRBD2	NA	TRBJ2-3	TRBV4-2	CASSQETTSGRTDTQYF	TGTGCCAGCAGCCAAGAGACGACTAGCGGTCGCACAGATACGCAGTATTTT
NA	NA	TRBJ2-3	TRBV7-9	CASSLGTGTDTQYF	TGTGCCAGCAGCTTAGGAACGGGCACAGATACGCAGTATTTT
TRBD2	NA	TRBJ2-3	TRBV7-2	CASSFRTSISITDTQYF	TGTGCCAGCAGCTTTAGGACTAGTATTAGTATCACAGATACGCAGTATTTT
NA	NA	TRBJ2-5	TRBV7-2	CASSPGTGRGETQYF	TGTGCCAGCAGCCCCGGCACAGGGAGAGGGGAGACCCAGTACTTC
TRBD1	NA	TRBJ2-5	TRBV6-4	CASSPRQGAGETQYF	TGTGCCAGCAGCCCTAGACAGGGGGCCGGAGAGACCCAGTACTTC
TRBD1	NA	TRBJ2-3	TRBV10-3	CAIRDRGGADTQYF	TGTGCCATCAGGGACAGGGGAGGCGCAGATACGCAGTATTTT
TRBD2	once	TRBJ2-3	TRBV19	CASSQDPGLAGVRTDTQYF	TGTGCCAGTAGCCAAGACCCGGGACTAGCGGGAGTTCGGACAGATACGCAGTATTTT
NA	NA	TRBJ2-1	TRBV9	CASSVAAGSRFGEQFF	TGTGCCAGCAGCGTAGCGGCGGGGTCGAGGTTCGGTGAGCAGTTCTTC
TRBD2	NA	TRBJ2-1	TRBV7-2	CASRSSSGNEQFF	TGTGCCAGCAGGAGTTCTAGCGGCAATGAGCAGTTCTTC
NA	few	TRBJ1-1	TRBV7-9	CASTGGMMTEAFF	TGTGCCAGCACCGGGGGAATGATGACTGAAGCTTTCTTT
TRBD1	once	TRBJ1-1	TRBV19	CASSSGVGQGLRRDTEAFF	TGTGCCAGTAGTAGTGGGGTTGGACAGGGTTTGAGACGGGACACTGAAGCTTTCTTT
NA	NA	TRBJ2-7	TRBV10-3	CAILRNSYEQYF	TGTGCCATCTTGAGGAACTCCTACGAGCAGTACTTC
NA	NA	TRBJ1-2	TRBV10-1	CAKWGRGFNYGYTF	TGCGCCAAGTGGGGCAGGGGTTTTAACTATGGCTACACCTTC
NA	NA	TRBJ2-2	TRBV7-9	CASSLGSSGELFF	TGTGCCAGCAGCTTAGGTTCCTCCGGGGAGCTGTTTTTT
NA	NA	TRBJ1-5	TRBV6-1	CASSEQGNQPQHF	TGTGCCAGCAGTGAACAGGGTAACCAGCCCCAGCATTTT
NA	NA	TRBJ2-3	TRBV30	CAWNLGDTQYF	TGTGCCTGGAACCTAGGAGATACGCAGTATTTT
NA	few	TRBJ2-7	TRBV5-1	CASSFRDNSYEQYF	TGCGCCAGCAGCTTCCGGGACAACTCCTACGAGCAGTACTTC
TRBD2	NA	TRBJ2-5	TRBV4-1	CASSQLPGLAAAGETQYF	TGCGCCAGCAGCCAATTACCGGGACTAGCGGCCGCGGGGGAGACCCAGTACTTC
TRBD2	NA	TRBJ2-3	TRBV7-2	CASSPSGSNPYTQYF	TGTGCCAGCAGCCCAAGCGGGAGTAATCCGTATACGCAGTATTTT
NA	NA	TRBJ2-5	TRBV5-1	CASSFQGNQETQYF	TGCGCCAGCAGCTTCCAGGGGAACCAAGAGACCCAGTACTTC
NA	NA	TRBJ1-2	TRBV6-5	CASSYGNRGYTF	TGTGCCAGCAGTTACGGTAACCGGGGCTACACCTTC
NA	once	TRBJ2-3	TRBV7-3	CASSLTGRADTQYF	TGTGCCAGCAGCTTAACAGGTCGGGCAGATACGCAGTATTTT
TRBD1	NA	TRBJ1-1	TRBV19	CASSIPGGRNTEAFF	TGTGCCAGTAGTATACCAGGGGGCAGGAACACTGAAGCTTTCTTT
NA	NA	TRBJ1-1	TRBV9	CASSLVPGATEAFF	TGTGCCAGCAGCCTCGTCCCAGGGGCCACTGAAGCTTTCTTT
NA	NA	TRBJ1-2	TRBV11-2	CASSLDGWGEGGYTF	TGTGCCAGCAGCTTAGATGGGTGGGGGGAAGGCGGCTACACCTTC
TRBD2	NA	TRBJ2-7	TRBV7-9	CSSSEGLGNYEQYF	TGTTCCAGCAGCGAGGGACTAGGAAACTACGAGCAGTACTTC
NA	NA	TRBJ1-2	TRBV7-2	CASSPYRVSSGYTF	TGTGCCAGCAGCCCCTACCGAGTCTCAAGTGGCTACACCTTC
TRBD2	NA	TRBJ2-1	TRBV5-1	CASSLVRFQRGRYYNEQFF	TGCGCCAGCAGCTTGGTGAGATTCCAGCGGGGGCGGTACTACAATGAGCAGTTCTTC
TRBD1	NA	TRBJ1-4	TRBV19	CASSVGQGVPGEKLFF	TGTGCCAGTAGTGTCGGACAGGGTGTGCCGGGGGAAAAACTGTTTTTT
TRBD1	once	TRBJ1-6	TRBV5-5	CASSLVPGQGYSPLHF	TGTGCCAGCAGCTTGGTCCCAGGACAGGGTTATTCACCCCTCCACTTT
NA	NA	TRBJ2-1	TRBV5-5	CASSLYRDYNEQFF	TGTGCCAGCAGCTTGTACAGGGACTACAATGAGCAGTTCTTC
NA	NA	TRBJ1-2	TRBV29-1	CSVDRGNYGYTF	TGCAGCGTTGATCGGGGTAACTATGGCTACACCTTC
NA	NA	TRBJ1-5	TRBV14	CASSPGGKGNQPQHF	TGTGCCAGCAGCCCCGGGGGAAAGGGCAATCAGCCCCAGCATTTT
NA	NA	TRBJ1-5	TRBV7-5	CAGRDRGPKDSNQPQHF	TGTGCCGGACGGGACAGGGGGCCTAAGGATAGCAATCAGCCCCAGCATTTT
NA	few	TRBJ2-7	TRBV19	CASSSPPVYEQYF	TGTGCCAGTAGTTCCCCTCCCGTGTACGAGCAGTACTTC
NA	NA	TRBJ1-4	TRBV18	CASSTTVVKSNEKLFF	TGTGCCAGCTCAACGACAGTTGTCAAGTCCAATGAAAAACTGTTTTTT
TRBD1	once	TRBJ1-2	TRBV14	CASSPRQGHGYTF	TGTGCCAGCAGCCCGAGACAGGGACATGGCTACACCTTC